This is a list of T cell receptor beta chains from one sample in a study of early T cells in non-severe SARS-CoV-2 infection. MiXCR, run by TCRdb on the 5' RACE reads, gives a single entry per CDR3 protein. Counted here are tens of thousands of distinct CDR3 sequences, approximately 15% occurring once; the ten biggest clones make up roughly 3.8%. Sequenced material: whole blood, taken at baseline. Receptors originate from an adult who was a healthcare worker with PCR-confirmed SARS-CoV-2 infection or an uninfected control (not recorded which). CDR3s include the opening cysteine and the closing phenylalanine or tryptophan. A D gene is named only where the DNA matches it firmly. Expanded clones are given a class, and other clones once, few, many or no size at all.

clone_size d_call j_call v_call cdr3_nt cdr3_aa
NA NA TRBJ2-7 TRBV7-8 TGTGCCAGCAGACCCGGGGTCTCCTACGAGCAGTACTTC CASRPGVSYEQYF
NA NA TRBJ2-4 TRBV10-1 TGCGCCAGCAGTGAAAATAGGGGCGGGAAAAACATTCAGTACTTC CASSENRGGKNIQYF
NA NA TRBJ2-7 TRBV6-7 TGTGCCAGCATCGGACAGCCCTACGAGCAGTACTTC CASIGQPYEQYF
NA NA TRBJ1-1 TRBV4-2 TGTGCCAGCAGCCAAGATGAGGCCTCGAGGACTGAAGCTTTCTTT CASSQDEASRTEAFF
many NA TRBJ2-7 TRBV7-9 TGTGCCAGCAGCTTAGACAGGGCCTACGAGCAGTACTTC CASSLDRAYEQYF
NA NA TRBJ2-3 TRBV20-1 TGCAGTGCTCCTAGGGGCAGGTCAGATACGCAGTATTTT CSAPRGRSDTQYF
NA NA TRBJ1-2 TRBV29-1 TGCAGCGTTGAGCCTTATGGCTACACCTTC CSVEPYGYTF
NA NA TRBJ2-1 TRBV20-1 TGCAGTGCTATCCGCTCTGGCTCCTACAATGAGCAGTTCTTC CSAIRSGSYNEQFF
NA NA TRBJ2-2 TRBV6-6 TGTGCCAGCCGCCCCCGGACGAACACCGGGGAGCTGTTTTTT CASRPRTNTGELFF
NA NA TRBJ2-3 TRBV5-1 TGCGCCAGCAGCCCTATAGGTTCAGATACGCAGTATTTT CASSPIGSDTQYF
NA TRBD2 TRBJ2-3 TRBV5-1 TGCGCCAGCAGCCGGAGGGCGGGAGATCGGTCGGATACGCAGTATTTT CASSRRAGDRSDTQYF
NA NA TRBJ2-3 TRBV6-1 TGTGCCAGCAGTGAAATAGGGGCTAGCACAGATACGCAGTATTTT CASSEIGASTDTQYF
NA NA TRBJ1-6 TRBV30 TGTGCCTGGAGTGTTCGGCAGGGGACGAGCTCCTATAATTCACCCCTCCACTTT CAWSVRQGTSSYNSPLHF
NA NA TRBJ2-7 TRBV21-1 TGTGCCAGCAGCAAAGAGCTGGAGACGGAGCAGTACTTC CASSKELETEQYF
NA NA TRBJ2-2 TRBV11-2 TGTGCCAGCAGCCGACAGGTTGGCGGGGAGCTGTTTTTT CASSRQVGGELFF
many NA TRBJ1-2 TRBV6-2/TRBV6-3 TGTGCCAGCTGGCAGGGACGAAACTATGGCTACACCTTC CASWQGRNYGYTF
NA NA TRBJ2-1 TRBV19 TGTGCCAGTAGCCCTACCCCCGGGAGCAGGAATGAGCAGTTCTTC CASSPTPGSRNEQFF
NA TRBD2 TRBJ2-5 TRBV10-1 TGCGCCAGCAGTGAGGGGACTAGCGGGAAGGAGACCCAGTACTTC CASSEGTSGKETQYF
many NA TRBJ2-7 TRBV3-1 TGTGCCAGCAGCCCCCTGCCGGGTCTCCACTACGAGCAGTACTTC CASSPLPGLHYEQYF
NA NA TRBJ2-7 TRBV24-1 TGTGCCACCCCCGCAGGGAAAACCTCCTACGAGCAGTACTTC CATPAGKTSYEQYF
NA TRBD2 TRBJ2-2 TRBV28 TGTGCCAGCAGTTTGACTAGCGGGAACACCGGGGAGCTGTTTTTT CASSLTSGNTGELFF
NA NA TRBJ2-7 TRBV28 TGTGCCAGCAGTTTCGGGTCCTACGAGCAGTACTTC CASSFGSYEQYF
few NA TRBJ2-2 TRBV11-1 TGTGCCAGCAGCTTTTTGAGGAGCGGGGAGCTGTTTTTT CASSFLRSGELFF